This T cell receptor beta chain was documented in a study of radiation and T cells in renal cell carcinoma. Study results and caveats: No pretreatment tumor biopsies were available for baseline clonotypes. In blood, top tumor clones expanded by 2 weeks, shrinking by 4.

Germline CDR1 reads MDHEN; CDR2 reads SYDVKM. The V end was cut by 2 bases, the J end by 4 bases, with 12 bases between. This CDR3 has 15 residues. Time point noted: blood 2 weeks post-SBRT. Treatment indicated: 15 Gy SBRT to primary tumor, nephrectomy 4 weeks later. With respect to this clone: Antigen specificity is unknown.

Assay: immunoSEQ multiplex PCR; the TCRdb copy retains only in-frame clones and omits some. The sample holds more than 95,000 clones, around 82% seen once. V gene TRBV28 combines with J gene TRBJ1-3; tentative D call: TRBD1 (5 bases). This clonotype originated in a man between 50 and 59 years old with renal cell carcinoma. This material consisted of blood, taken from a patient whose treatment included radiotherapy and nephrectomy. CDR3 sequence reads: CASSLGGSGGNTIYF. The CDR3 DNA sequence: TGTGCCAGCAGTTTAGGGGGATCGGGAGGAAACACCATATATTTT.